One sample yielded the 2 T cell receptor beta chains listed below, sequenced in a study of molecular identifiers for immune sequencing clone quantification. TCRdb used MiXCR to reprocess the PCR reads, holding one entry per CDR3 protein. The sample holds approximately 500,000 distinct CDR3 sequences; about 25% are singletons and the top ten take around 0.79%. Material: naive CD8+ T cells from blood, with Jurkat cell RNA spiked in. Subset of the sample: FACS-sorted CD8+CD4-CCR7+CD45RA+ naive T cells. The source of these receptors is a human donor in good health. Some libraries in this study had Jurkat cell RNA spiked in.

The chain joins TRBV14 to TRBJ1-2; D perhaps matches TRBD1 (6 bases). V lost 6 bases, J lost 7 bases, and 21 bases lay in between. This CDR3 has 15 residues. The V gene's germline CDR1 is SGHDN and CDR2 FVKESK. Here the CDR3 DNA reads TGTGCCAGCAGTCATAGGGGACAAGCAGGCTCTGGCTACACCTTC. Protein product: CASSHRGQAGSGYTF.

The CDR3 region is CASSIYGYSNQPQHF. The DNA for the CDR3 is TGTGCCAGTAGTATCTACGGGTATAGCAATCAGCCCCAGCATTTT. The rearrangement joins TRBV19 to TRBJ1-5; D uncertain. The V end lost 3 bases, the J end lost 0 bases, and 9 bases lay between the germline ends. The CDR3 is 15 residues long. Per the germline V gene, CDR1 is LNHDA and CDR2 is SQIVND (reference sequence).